The subject of this entry is one T cell receptor (beta chain). This sample is drawn from a study of sequential checkpoint blockade in melanoma. Turning to the study itself: Patients were randomized 1:1 to nivolumab-then-ipilimumab or ipilimumab-then-nivolumab first-line. Each arm's sequence ended with maintenance nivolumab.

Germline-derived CDR1 and CDR2 are SGHRS and YFSETQ. The CDR3 has 14 residues. The treatment: randomized to nivolumab then ipilimumab (arm A) or the reverse (arm B). Patients had received no earlier DNA-damaging chemotherapy. Live CD3+CD8+ CD19− CD56− cells were sorted from PBMCs. The repertoire was sequenced with immunoSEQ multiplex PCR; TCRdb's copy has only in-frame clones and lacks some. The table lists around 13,000 clones, over 60% of them singletons. The chain couples TRBV5-1 to TRBJ2-5; tentatively, D is TRBD2 (6 bases). With the DNA end fitting TRBJ2-7 better, the J assignment may be wrong. The sequence was obtained from a human donor with melanoma. Sequenced material: CD8+ T cells sorted from blood (inferred from file names), taken from a patient given nivolumab and ipilimumab in sequence. The CDR3 sequence is CASYPGDGSYEQYF. CDR3 sequence (DNA): TGCGCCAGCTACCCGGGGGACGGCTCCTACGAGCAGTACTTC.